This is a list of T cell receptor beta chains from one sample in a study of T cells in Graves' hyperthyroidism and ophthalmopathy. A single record per CDR3 protein comes from TCRdb applying MiXCR to the multiplex PCR reads. Among around 520,000 distinct CDR3 sequences listed, approximately 25% were seen once. The sequenced sample was blood. These receptors were collected from a woman in her twenties or thirties with Graves' ophthalmopathy. Both conserved end residues are part of each CDR3. A D gene is named only where the DNA matches it firmly. Clone size is stated in some rows and not others, as once, few, many or a class when expanded.

abundance	v_gene	d_gene	j_gene	CDR3aa	CDR3nt
few	TRBV20-1	-	TRBJ2-3	CSARDPRSSTDTQYF	TGCAGTGCTAGAGATCCGAGGAGTAGCACAGATACGCAGTATTTT
many	TRBV10-3	TRBD1	TRBJ2-7	CAISDVTGGPYEQYF	TGTGCCATCAGTGACGTAACAGGGGGCCCCTACGAGCAGTACTTC
-	TRBV12-3/TRBV12-4	-	TRBJ2-7	CASSLVGGVSEQYF	TGTGCCAGCAGTTTGGTAGGGGGTGTTAGCGAGCAGTACTTC
many	TRBV20-1	TRBD1	TRBJ1-1	CSAPEGATGTEAFF	TGCAGTGCACCGGAGGGGGCCACGGGCACTGAAGCTTTCTTT
-	TRBV28	TRBD1	TRBJ1-2	CASRQARGRYYGYTF	TGTGCCAGCAGACAAGCCAGGGGGCGATACTATGGCTACACCTTC
-	TRBV6-5	TRBD1	TRBJ2-2	CASSYRDRTNTGELFF	TGTGCCAGCAGTTACCGGGACAGGACGAACACCGGGGAGCTGTTTTTT
-	TRBV12-3/TRBV12-4	-	TRBJ1-2	CASSPSTHLYGYTF	TGTGCCAGCAGTCCCTCGACTCATTTATATGGCTACACCTTC
many	TRBV6-5	-	TRBJ2-3	CASSYGRGSTDTQYF	TGTGCCAGCAGTTACGGGAGGGGGTCCACAGATACGCAGTATTTT
-	TRBV7-9	-	TRBJ2-7	CASSPTGDSLYEQYF	TGTGCCAGCAGCCCAACGGGGGACAGTCTCTACGAGCAGTACTTC
many	TRBV18	-	TRBJ2-2	CASSPPTGTGELFF	TGTGCCAGCAGCCCTCCAACCGGAACCGGGGAGCTGTTTTTT
many	TRBV6-1	-	TRBJ2-5	CASSERGGSGGETQYF	TGTGCCAGCAGTGAACGAGGAGGGTCCGGAGGAGAGACCCAGTACTTC
-	TRBV3-1	-	TRBJ1-1	CASSQDGGTVGTEAFF	TGTGCCAGCAGCCAAGACGGTGGGACGGTGGGGACTGAAGCTTTCTTT
-	TRBV6-5	TRBD1	TRBJ2-7	CASSYSPGQGGEQYF	TGTGCCAGCAGTTACTCCCCGGGACAGGGGGGCGAGCAGTACTTC
many	TRBV6-2/TRBV6-3	-	TRBJ2-5	CAWGSGARETQYF	TGTGCGTGGGGGAGTGGTGCGCGGGAGACCCAGTACTTC
few	TRBV6-1	TRBD1	TRBJ2-7	CASSKQRGLVYEQYF	TGTGCCAGCAGTAAACAGAGGGGGCTAGTCTACGAGCAGTACTTC
few	TRBV20-1	-	TRBJ2-5	CSAQTIQETQYF	TGCAGTGCCCAGACGATCCAAGAGACCCAGTACTTC
few	TRBV5-4	TRBD1	TRBJ1-1	CASSPLRDRRTEAFF	TGTGCCAGCAGCCCCCTGCGGGACAGACGCACTGAAGCTTTCTTT
-	TRBV7-7	TRBD1	TRBJ2-5	CASSYGTGGWETQYF	TGTGCCAGCAGTTACGGGACAGGGGGCTGGGAGACCCAGTACTTC
-	TRBV25-1	TRBD1	TRBJ2-7	CASSDDRVASYEQYF	TGTGCCAGCAGTGACGACAGGGTAGCATCCTACGAGCAGTACTTC
-	TRBV6-1	-	TRBJ1-1	CASRPGPYSEAFF	TGTGCCAGCAGACCGGGCCCATACTCTGAAGCTTTCTTT
many	TRBV2	-	TRBJ1-5	CASSGTVQPQHF	TGTGCCAGCAGTGGTACGGTTCAGCCCCAGCATTTT
many	TRBV9	-	TRBJ2-7	CASSVMPGSYEQYF	TGTGCCAGCAGCGTAATGCCTGGCTCCTACGAGCAGTACTTC
many	TRBV30	-	TRBJ1-1	CAWSGTANTEAFF	TGTGCCTGGAGTGGGACAGCGAACACTGAAGCTTTCTTT
many	TRBV19	-	TRBJ1-5	CASSFPGSNQPQHF	TGTGCCAGTAGCTTTCCTGGGAGCAATCAGCCCCAGCATTTT
-	TRBV24-1	-	TRBJ1-5	CATSDTASYQPQHF	TGTGCCACCAGTGATACAGCGAGTTATCAGCCCCAGCATTTT
many	TRBV10-3	-	TRBJ1-5	CAISGAGVQPQHF	TGTGCCATCAGTGGTGCAGGGGTTCAGCCCCAGCATTTT
many	TRBV14	-	TRBJ2-7	CASSLGSAPSYEQYF	TGTGCCAGCAGCCTTGGCTCGGCACCCTCCTACGAGCAGTACTTC